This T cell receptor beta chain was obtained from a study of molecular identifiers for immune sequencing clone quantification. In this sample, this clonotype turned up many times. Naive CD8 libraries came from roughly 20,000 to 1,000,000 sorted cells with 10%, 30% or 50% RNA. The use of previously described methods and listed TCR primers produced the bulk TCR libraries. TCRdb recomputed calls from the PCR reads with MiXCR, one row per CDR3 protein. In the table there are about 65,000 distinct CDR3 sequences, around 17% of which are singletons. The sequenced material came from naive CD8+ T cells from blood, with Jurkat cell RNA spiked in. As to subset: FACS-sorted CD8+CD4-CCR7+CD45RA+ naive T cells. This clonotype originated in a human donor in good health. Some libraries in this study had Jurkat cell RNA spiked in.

CDR3 nucleotide sequence: TGTGCCAGCAGCCCAGACGACAGGCCAAGTAACTATGGCTACACCTTC. Translation gives CASSPDDRPSNYGYTF. V usage is TRBV5-6 and J usage is TRBJ1-2; tentative D call: TRBD1 (6 bases). CDR3 size: 16 residues. Germline CDR1 is SGHDT and CDR2 is YYEEEE. The germline V and J ends were trimmed by 4 bases and 1 base, with 17 bases remaining between them.